This entry lists 7 T cell receptor beta chains sequenced from one sample in a study of CD8 T cells in ankylosing spondylitis (dated by TCRdb to about 2017). To prepare the library, 5' RACE was applied. Sequenced on an Illumina HiSeq 2500. Clones were called with MiXCR by TCRdb after fastp trimmed the public reads at Q25, and only in-frame beta chains were retained. Duplicate CDR3 protein sequences are folded into a single record with the most common DNA and genes. For this sample the table gives 220,000 or so distinct CDR3 sequences, of which 10% were detected only once. The ten biggest clones cover approximately 20% of the sample. Sequencing was performed on blood, either unsorted or a sorted T cell fraction (not recorded which). The source is a male donor with ankylosing spondylitis or in good health (not recorded which).

V and J are TRBV5-1 and TRBJ2-5; D tentatively fits TRBD1 or TRBD2 (5 bases each). This CDR3 region has 19 residues. Trimming removed 3 bases at V and 2 bases at J, with 26 bases between. The germline V gene has CDR1 SGHRS and CDR2 YFSETQ. CDR3 sequence reads: CASSWIPRQPGTSQETQYF. Written as DNA, the CDR3 is TGCGCCAGCAGCTGGATACCCCGACAACCCGGGACGTCGCAAGAGACCCAGTACTTC.

This clonotype was seen only once. This chain links TRBV7-9 with TRBJ2-7; tentatively, D is TRBD2 (6 bases). V lost 4 bases and J lost 9, with 16 bases in between. Germline V gene data show CDR1 as SEHNR and CDR2 as FQNEAQ (reference sequence). CDR3 size: 13 residues. The CDR3 reads CASSSDYMDAQYF. The CDR3 coding sequence is TGTGCCAGCAGCTCGGACTACATGGACGCGCAGTACTTC.

The chain recombines TRBV27 with TRBJ2-3; TRBD2 matches 10 bases. Unmatched junction bases numbered 4, after V lost 0 bases and J lost 1 base. The germline CDR1 and CDR2 sequences are MNHEY and SMNVEV (reference sequence). The CDR3 sequence is 17 residues long. The CDR3 DNA is TGTGCCAGCAGTTTATCGGCTAGCGGGGGTGGCACAGATACGCAGTATTTT. This sequence encodes CASSLSASGGGTDTQYF.

This clonotype was counted ten times or more. This chain connects TRBV5-1 to TRBJ1-1; 9 positions match TRBD1. Germline CDR1 SGHRS, CDR2 YFSETQ. The CDR3 has 13 amino acids. With 3 bases clipped from V and 10 bases from J, the junction kept 7 bases outside the gene matches. CDR3 protein: CASSSTPDRGAFF. The CDR3 DNA is TGCGCCAGCAGCTCAACCCCGGACAGGGGAGCTTTCTTT.

V usage is TRBV5-1 and J usage is TRBJ2-7; D perhaps matches TRBD2 (5 bases). The CDR3 runs 15 residues. Deletions cut 6 bases from V and 2 bases from J, with 18 bases between. CDR1 is SGHRS and CDR2 is YFSETQ in the germline V gene. The CDR3 bases are TGCGCCAGCACCTCCCGCGGAGGCAGCACCTACGAGCAGTACTTC. Amino acid sequence: CASTSRGGSTYEQYF.

This clonotype showed up many times. V usage is TRBV27 and J usage is TRBJ1-2; 8 bases map to TRBD1. The germline V gene has CDR1 MNHEY and CDR2 SMNVEV (reference sequence). This CDR3 spans 14 amino acids. The V gene end was trimmed by 3 bases and the J gene end by 6 bases; junction bases not matched to a gene: 6. For the CDR3, the DNA is TGTGCCAGCAGTTTCAACCAGGGGGCTGATGGCTACACCTTC. Its protein product is CASSFNQGADGYTF.

This chain links TRBV20-1 with TRBJ1-4; 9 bases map to TRBD1. The J segment lost 3 bases and the V segment lost 0 bases, leaving 8 bases of the junction unmatched. The CDR3 is made up of 17 amino acids. Germline V gene lookup returns CDR1 DFQATT and CDR2 SNEGSKA (reference sequence). The CDR3 spells CSARERTGGRSNEKLFF. For the CDR3, the DNA is TGCAGTGCTAGAGAGAGAACAGGGGGCAGGTCTAATGAAAAACTGTTTTTT.